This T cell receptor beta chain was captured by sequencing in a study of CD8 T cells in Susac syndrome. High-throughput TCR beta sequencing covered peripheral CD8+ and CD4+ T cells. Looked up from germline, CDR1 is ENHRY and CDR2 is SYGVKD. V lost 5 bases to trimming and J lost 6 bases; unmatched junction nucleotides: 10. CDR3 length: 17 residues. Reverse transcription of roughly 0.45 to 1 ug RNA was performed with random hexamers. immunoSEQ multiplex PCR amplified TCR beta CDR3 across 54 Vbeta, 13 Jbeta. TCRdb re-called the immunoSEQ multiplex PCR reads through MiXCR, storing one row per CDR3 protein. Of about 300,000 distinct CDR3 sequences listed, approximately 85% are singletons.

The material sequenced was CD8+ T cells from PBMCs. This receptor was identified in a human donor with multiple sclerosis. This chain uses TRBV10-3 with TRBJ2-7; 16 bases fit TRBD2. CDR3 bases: TGTGCCATCAGTTCGTCCGGGACTAGCGGGAGGGCCGGCGAGCAGTACTTC. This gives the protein CAISSSGTSGRAGEQYF.